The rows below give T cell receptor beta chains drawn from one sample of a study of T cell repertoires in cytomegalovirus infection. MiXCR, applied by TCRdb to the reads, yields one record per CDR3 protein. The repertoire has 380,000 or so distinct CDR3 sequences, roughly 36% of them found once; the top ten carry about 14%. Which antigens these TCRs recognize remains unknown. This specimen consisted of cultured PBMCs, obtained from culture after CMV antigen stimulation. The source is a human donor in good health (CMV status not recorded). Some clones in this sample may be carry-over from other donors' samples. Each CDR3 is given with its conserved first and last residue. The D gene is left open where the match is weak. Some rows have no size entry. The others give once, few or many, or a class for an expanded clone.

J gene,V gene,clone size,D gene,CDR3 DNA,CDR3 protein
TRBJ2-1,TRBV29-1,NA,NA,TGCAGCGTTGCGTGGGGACTCAGGGACAATGAGCAGTTCTTC,CSVAWGLRDNEQFF
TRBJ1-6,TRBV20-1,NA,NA,TGCAGTGCTAGGGACAGTTATAATTCACCCCTCCACTTT,CSARDSYNSPLHF
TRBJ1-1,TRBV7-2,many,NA,TGTGCCAGCAGCCTGGGAGGGGACACTGAAGCTTTCTTT,CASSLGGDTEAFF
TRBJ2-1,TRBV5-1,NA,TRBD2,TGCGCCAGCAGCTTGGACCGCGCTAGCGGGAGGGCCAATGAGCAGTTCTTC,CASSLDRASGRANEQFF
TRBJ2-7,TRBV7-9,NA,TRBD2,TGTGCCAGCAGCCCTCTAGCGGGAGGTTGGTCCTACGAGCAGTACTTC,CASSPLAGGWSYEQYF
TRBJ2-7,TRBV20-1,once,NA,TGCAGTGCTGGGTTACTCGAGCAGTACTTC,CSAGLLEQYF
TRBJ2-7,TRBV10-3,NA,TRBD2,TGTGCCATCAGTGAGACTAGCGGGGGAGAGGGGGCCTACGAGCAGTACTTC,CAISETSGGEGAYEQYF
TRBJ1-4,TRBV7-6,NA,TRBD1,TGTGCCAGCAGCAGAGCAGGGGGTTTTAATGAAAAACTGTTTTTT,CASSRAGGFNEKLFF
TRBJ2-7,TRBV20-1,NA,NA,TGCAGCCCAGAAGGAGGGGGCGAGCAGTACTTC,CSPEGGGEQYF
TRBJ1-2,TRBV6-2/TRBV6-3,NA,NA,TGTGCCAGCAGTCACGGGGAGAACTATGGCTACACCTTC,CASSHGENYGYTF
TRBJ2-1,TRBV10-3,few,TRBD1,TGTGCCATCAGTACTCCGGGACAGGCCGATGGAATGTTGTTCTTC,CAISTPGQADGMLFF
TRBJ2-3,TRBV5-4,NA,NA,TGTGCCAGCAGCGGACTGAATGGAGGCCTAGGGACAGATACGCAGTATTTT,CASSGLNGGLGTDTQYF
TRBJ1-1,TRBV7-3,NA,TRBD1,TGTGCCAGCAGCCCAGGGACAGTCCCTGAAGCTTTCTTT,CASSPGTVPEAFF
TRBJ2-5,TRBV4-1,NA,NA,TGCGCCAGCAGCCAGACCGAGGGAGAGACCCAGTACTTC,CASSQTEGETQYF
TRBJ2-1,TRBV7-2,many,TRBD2,TGTGCCAGCAGCATTAGCGGGAGGAGTAATGAGCAGTTCTTC,CASSISGRSNEQFF
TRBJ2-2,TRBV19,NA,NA,TGTGCCAGTAGTATGCACACGAACACCGGGGAGCTGTTTTTT,CASSMHTNTGELFF
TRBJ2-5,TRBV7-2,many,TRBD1,TGTGCCAGCAGCTTAGTGGGGACAGGCTACCAAGAGACCCAGTACTTC,CASSLVGTGYQETQYF
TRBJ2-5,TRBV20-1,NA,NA,TGCAGTGCTTATGGGGCGGAAAGGGGACAAGAGACCCAGTACTTC,CSAYGAERGQETQYF
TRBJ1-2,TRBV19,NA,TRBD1,TGTGCCAGTAGTATCGGACAGGGTGATACCTATGGCTACACCTTC,CASSIGQGDTYGYTF
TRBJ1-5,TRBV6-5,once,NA,TGTGCCAGCAGTTACGGAGAGGAACAGCCCCAGCATTTT,CASSYGEEQPQHF
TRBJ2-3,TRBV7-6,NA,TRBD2,TGTGCCAGCAGCTTAGTACCCCTCGGCGGGAGGGGAGATACGCAGTATTTT,CASSLVPLGGRGDTQYF
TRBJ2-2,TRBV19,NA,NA,TGTGCCAGTAGGCTGGGACCATCCGGGGAGCTGTTTTTT,CASRLGPSGELFF
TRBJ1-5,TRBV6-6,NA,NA,TGTGCCAGCAGTTACTCTTGGAGGGATAGCAATCAGCCCCAGCATTTT,CASSYSWRDSNQPQHF
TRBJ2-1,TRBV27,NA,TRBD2,TGTGCCAGCAGTATCTCTAGCGGGGGATACAATGAGCAGTTCTTC,CASSISSGGYNEQFF
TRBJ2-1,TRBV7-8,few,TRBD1,TGTGCCAGCAGCTTAGTGGGACAGGGGCAGGGTGAGCAGTTCTTC,CASSLVGQGQGEQFF
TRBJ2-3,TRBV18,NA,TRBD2,TGTGCCAGCTCCTCATCACTAGCGGGCGGCACAGATACGCAGTATTTT,CASSSSLAGGTDTQYF
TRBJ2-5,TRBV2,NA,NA,TGTGCCAGCAGTGTTTGGTATGGGGGAGAGGATGCGGAGACCCAGTACTTC,CASSVWYGGEDAETQYF
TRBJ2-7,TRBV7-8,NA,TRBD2,TGTGCCAGCAGCTTAGGGGCGGGAGGGAACTACGAGCAGTACTTC,CASSLGAGGNYEQYF
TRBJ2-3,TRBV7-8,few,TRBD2,TGTGCCAGCAGCAATCGTGCCGGGACTACTAGCACAGATACGCAGTATTTT,CASSNRAGTTSTDTQYF
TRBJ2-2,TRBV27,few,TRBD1,TGTGCCAGCAGTTCAGGGACAGGGAGCACCGGGGAGCTGTTTTTT,CASSSGTGSTGELFF
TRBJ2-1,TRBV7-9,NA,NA,TGTGCCAGCAGCTCCCGGACTACCTTAGTCCACAATGAGCAGTTCTTC,CASSSRTTLVHNEQFF
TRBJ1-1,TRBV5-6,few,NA,TGTGCCAGCAGCGAGGCGGGGGATTTCAACACTGAAGCTTTCTTT,CASSEAGDFNTEAFF
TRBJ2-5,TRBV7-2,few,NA,TGTGCCAGCAGCTTAGTTCGTCTCGTTACGTTCCAAGAGACCCAGTACTTC,CASSLVRLVTFQETQYF
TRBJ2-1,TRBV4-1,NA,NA,TGCGCCAGCAGCCAAGATCTAGGGAGCTCTAGGGAGCAGTTCTTC,CASSQDLGSSREQFF
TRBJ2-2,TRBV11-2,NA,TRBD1,TGTGCCAGCAGCTTGGGGACAGGACCCGGGGAGCTGTTTTTT,CASSLGTGPGELFF
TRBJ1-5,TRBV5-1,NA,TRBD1,TGCGCCAGCAGCTGGGGGGACAGGGGGCCCCAGCATTTT,CASSWGDRGPQHF
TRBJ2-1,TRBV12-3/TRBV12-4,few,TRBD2,TGTGCCAGCAGCGGACTAGCGTATAGCAATGAGCAGTTCTTC,CASSGLAYSNEQFF
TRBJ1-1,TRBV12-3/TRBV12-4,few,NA,TGTGCCAGCAGTTTAGCCGAGGAAACTGAAGCTTTCTTT,CASSLAEETEAFF
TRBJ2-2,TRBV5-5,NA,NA,TGTGCCAGCAGCTTTGGCCAGGGGCCCGGGGAGCTGTTTTTT,CASSFGQGPGELFF
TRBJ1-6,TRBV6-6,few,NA,TGTGCCAGCAACCAGGAGCAGGGGAGCTCCTATAATTCACCCCTCCACTTT,CASNQEQGSSYNSPLHF